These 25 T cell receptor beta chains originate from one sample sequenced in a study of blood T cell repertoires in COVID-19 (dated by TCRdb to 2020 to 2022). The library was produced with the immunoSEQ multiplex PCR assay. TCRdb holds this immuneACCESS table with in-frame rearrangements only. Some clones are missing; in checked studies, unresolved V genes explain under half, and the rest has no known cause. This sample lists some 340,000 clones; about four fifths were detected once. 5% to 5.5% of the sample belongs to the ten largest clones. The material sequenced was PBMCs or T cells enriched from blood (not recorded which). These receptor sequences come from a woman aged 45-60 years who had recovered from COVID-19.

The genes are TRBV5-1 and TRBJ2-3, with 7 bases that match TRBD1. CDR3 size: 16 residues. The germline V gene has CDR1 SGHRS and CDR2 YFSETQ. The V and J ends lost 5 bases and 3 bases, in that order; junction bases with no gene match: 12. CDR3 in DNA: TGCGCCAGCAGGGCTGCAGGGGGATTGAATACAGATACGCAGTATTTT. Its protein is CASRAAGGLNTDTQYF.

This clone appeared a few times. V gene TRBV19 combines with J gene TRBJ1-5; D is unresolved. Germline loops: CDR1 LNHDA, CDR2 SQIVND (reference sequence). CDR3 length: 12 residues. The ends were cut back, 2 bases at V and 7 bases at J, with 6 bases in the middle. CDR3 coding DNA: TGTGCCAGTAGTATATATAGCCAGCCCCAGCATTTT. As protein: CASSIYSQPQHF.

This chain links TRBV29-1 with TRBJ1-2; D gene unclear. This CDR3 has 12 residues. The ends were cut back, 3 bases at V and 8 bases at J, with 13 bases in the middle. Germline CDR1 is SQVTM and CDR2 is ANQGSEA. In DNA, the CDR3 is TGCAGCGTTGATAGCCGAGGCTCCGGCTACACCTTC. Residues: CSVDSRGSGYTF.

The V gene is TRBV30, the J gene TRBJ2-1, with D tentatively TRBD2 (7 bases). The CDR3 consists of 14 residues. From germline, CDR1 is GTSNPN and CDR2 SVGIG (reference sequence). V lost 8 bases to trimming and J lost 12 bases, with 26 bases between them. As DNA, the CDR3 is TGTGCCCGGAACGGCGGGGGCTCCTACACAGGGCAGTTCTTC. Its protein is CARNGGGSYTGQFF.

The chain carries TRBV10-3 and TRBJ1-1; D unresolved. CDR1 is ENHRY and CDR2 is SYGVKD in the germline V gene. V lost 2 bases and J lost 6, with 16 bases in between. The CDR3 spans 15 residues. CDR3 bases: TGTGCCATCAGTGAGAGAGGTGCTTCGGGTTCTGAAGCTTTCTTT. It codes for CAISERGASGSEAFF.

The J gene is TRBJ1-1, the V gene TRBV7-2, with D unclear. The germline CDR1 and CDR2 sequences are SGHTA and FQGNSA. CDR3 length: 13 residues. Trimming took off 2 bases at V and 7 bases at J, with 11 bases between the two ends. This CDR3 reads CASSLKMRDEAFF. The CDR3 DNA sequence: TGTGCCAGCAGCTTAAAAATGAGGGATGAAGCTTTCTTT.

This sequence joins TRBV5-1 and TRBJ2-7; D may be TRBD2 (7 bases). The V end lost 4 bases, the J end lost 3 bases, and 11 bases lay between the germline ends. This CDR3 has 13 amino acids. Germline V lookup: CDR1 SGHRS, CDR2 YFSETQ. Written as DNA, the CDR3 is TGCGCCAGCAGCCGGGGGGCGGACTACGAGCAGTACTTC. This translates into CASSRGADYEQYF.

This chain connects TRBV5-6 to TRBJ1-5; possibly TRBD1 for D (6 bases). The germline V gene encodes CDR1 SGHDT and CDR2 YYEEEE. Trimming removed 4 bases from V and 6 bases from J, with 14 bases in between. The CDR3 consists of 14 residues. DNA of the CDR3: TGTGCCAGCAGCAGGACAGCCAGGGGTCAGCCCCAGCATTTT. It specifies CASSRTARGQPQHF.

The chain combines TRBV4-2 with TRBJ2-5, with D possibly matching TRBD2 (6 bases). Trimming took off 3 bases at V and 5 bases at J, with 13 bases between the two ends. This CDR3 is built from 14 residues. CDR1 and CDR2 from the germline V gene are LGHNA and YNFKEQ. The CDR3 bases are TGTGCCAGCAGCCAGACTAGTTCCCGGGAGACCCAGTACTTC. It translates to CASSQTSSRETQYF.

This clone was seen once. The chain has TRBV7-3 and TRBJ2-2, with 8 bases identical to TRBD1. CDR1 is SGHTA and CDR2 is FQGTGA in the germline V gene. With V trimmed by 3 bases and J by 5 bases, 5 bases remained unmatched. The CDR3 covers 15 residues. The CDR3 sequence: CASSFNTGGTGELFF. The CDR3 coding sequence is TGTGCCAGCAGCTTTAATACAGGGGGGACCGGGGAGCTGTTTTTT.

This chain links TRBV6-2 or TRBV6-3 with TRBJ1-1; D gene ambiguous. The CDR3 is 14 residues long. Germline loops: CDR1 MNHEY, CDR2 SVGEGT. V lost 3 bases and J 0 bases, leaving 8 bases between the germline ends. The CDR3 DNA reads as TGTGCCAGCAGTTATCTCGAGATGAACACTGAAGCTTTCTTT. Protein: CASSYLEMNTEAFF.

CDR3 amino acids: CASRTSWPGNTIYF. The CDR3, as DNA: TGTGCCAGCAGGACTTCTTGGCCTGGAAACACCATATATTTT. This chain joins TRBV6-5 and TRBJ1-3; D remains ambiguous. Germline V gene sequence: CDR1 MNHEY, CDR2 SVGAGI. CDR3 length: 14 residues. Trimming removed 6 bases at V and 2 bases at J, with 11 bases between.

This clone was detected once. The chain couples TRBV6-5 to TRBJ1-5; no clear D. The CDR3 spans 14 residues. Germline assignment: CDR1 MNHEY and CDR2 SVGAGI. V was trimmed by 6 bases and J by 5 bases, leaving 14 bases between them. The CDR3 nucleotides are TGTGCCAGCAGACGCGGGCAGCGACATCAGCCCCAGCATTTT. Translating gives CASRRGQRHQPQHF.

As DNA, the CDR3 is TGTGCCAGCATGGGACAGGCGTTCGGGGGTGGCTACACCTTC. Its protein is CASMGQAFGGGYTF. This rearrangement joins TRBV2 to TRBJ1-2, with TRBD1 identical over 8 bases. Germline trimming cut 7 bases from V and 7 bases from J; bases unmatched to any gene: 11. Germline V lookup: CDR1 SNHLY, CDR2 FYNNEI. The CDR3 is 14 amino acids.

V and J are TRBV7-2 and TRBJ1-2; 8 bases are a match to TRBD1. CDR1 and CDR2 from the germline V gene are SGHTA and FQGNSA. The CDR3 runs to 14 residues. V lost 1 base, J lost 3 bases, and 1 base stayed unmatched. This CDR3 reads CASSLDRGYYGYTF. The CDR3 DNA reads TGTGCCAGCAGCTTAGACAGGGGGTACTATGGCTACACCTTC.

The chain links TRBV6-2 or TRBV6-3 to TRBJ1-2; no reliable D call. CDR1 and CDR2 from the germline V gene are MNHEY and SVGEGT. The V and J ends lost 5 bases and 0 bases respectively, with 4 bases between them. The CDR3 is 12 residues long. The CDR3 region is CASSLSNYGYTF. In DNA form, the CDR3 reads TGTGCCAGCAGTCTCTCTAACTATGGCTACACCTTC.

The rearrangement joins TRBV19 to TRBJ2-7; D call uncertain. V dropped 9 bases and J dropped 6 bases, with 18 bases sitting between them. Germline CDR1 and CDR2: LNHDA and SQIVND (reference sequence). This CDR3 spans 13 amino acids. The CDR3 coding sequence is TGTGCCAGCCCCCCTCCGGGTTTGTCCGAGCAGTACTTC. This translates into CASPPPGLSEQYF.

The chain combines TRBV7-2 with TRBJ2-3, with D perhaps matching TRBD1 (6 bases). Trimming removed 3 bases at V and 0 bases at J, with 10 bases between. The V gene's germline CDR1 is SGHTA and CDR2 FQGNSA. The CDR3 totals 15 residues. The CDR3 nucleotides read TGTGCCAGCAGCTTTGGGGGCTTAAGCACAGATACGCAGTATTTT. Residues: CASSFGGLSTDTQYF.

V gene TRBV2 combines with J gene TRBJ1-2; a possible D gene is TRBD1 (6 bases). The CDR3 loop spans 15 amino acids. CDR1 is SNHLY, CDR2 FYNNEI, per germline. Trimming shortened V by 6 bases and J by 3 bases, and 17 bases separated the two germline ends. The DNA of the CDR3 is TGTGCCAGCAGCGGGACACCTGGTTTGGACTATGGCTACACCTTC. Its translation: CASSGTPGLDYGYTF.

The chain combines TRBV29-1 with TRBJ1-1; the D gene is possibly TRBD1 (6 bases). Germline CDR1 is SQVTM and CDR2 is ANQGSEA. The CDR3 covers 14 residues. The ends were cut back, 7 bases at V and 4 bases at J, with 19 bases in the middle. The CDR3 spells CSAGSNTGFTEAFF. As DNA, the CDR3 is TGCAGCGCAGGATCAAATACAGGGTTCACTGAAGCTTTCTTT. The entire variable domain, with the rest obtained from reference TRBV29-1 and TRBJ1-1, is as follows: SAVISQKPSRDICQRGTSLTIQCQVDSQVTMMFWYRQQPGQSLTLIATANQGSEATYESGFVIDKFPISRPNLTFSTLTVSNMSPEDSSIYLCSAGSNTGFTEAFFGQGTRLTVV.

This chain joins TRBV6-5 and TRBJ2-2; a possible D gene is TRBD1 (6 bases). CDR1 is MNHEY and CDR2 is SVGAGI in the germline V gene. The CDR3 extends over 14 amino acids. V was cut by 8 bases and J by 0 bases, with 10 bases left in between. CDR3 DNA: TGTGCCAGCCAGACAGGCTCGAACACCGGGGAGCTGTTTTTT. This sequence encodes CASQTGSNTGELFF.

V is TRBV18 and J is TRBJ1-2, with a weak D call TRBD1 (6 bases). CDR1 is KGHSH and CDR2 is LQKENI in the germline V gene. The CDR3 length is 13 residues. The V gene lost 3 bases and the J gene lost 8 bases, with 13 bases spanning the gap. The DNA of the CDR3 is TGTGCCAGCTCACCTTCACGGGACAACGGCTACACCTTC. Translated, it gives CASSPSRDNGYTF.

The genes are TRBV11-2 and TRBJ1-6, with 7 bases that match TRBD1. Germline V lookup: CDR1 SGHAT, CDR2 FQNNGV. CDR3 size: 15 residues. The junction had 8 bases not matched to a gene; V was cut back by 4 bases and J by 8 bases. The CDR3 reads CASSSLGQKDSPLHF. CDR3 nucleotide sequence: TGTGCCAGCAGCTCCTTGGGACAGAAGGATTCACCCCTCCACTTT.

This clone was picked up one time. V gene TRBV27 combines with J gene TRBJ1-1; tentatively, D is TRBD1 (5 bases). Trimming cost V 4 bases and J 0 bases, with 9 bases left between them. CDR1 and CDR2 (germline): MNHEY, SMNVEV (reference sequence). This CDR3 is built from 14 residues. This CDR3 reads CASSSWTMNTEAFF. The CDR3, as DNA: TGTGCCAGCAGTTCTTGGACAATGAACACTGAAGCTTTCTTT.

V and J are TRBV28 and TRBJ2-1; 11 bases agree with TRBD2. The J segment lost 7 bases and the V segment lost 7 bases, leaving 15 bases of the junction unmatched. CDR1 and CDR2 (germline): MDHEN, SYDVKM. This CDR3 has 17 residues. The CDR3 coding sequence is TGTGCCAGCACACCTGCGGCTAGCGGGAGGACAGGGAATGAGCAGTTCTTC. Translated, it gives CASTPAASGRTGNEQFF. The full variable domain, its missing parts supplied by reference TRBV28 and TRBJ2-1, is DVKVTQSSRYLVKRTGEKVFLECVQDMDHENMFWYRQDPGLGLRLIYFSYDVKMKEKGDIPEGYSVSREKKERFSLILESASTNQTSMYLCASTPAASGRTGNEQFFGPGTRLTVL.